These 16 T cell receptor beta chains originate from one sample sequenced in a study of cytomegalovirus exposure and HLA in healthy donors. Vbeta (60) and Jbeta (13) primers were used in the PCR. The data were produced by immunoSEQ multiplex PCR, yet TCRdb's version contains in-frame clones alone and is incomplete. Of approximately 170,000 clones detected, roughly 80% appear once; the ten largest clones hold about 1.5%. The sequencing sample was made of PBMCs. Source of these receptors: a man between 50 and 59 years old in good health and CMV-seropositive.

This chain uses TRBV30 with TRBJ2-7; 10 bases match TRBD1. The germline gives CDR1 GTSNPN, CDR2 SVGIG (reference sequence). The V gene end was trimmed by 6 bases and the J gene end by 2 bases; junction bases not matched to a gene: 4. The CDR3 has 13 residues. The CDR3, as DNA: TGTGCCTGCGACAGGGGGCAAGCCTACGAGCAGTACTTC. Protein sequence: CACDRGQAYEQYF.

The CDR3 loop is CASSLDRGDEQYF. DNA of the CDR3: TGTGCCAGCAGCTTGGACAGGGGAGACGAGCAGTACTTC. This sequence joins TRBV5-4 and TRBJ2-7; TRBD1 aligns across 7 bases. V gave up 0 bases and J gave up 5 bases; unmatched junction bases: 2. The CDR3 spans 13 residues. CDR1 and CDR2 (germline): SGHNT, YYREEE (reference sequence).

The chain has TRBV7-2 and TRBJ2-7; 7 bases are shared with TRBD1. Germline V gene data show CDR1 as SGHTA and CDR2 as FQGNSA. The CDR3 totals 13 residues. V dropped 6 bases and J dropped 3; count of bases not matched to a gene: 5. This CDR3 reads CASSRQGNYEQYF. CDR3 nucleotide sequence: TGTGCCAGCAGTAGACAGGGAAACTACGAGCAGTACTTC.

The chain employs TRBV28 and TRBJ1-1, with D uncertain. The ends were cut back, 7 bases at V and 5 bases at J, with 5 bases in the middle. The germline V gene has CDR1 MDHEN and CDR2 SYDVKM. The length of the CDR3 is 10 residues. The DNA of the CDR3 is TGTGCCAGCACCGGTACTGAAGCTTTCTTT. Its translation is CASTGTEAFF. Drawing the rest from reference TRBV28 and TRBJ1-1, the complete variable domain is DVKVTQSSRYLVKRTGEKVFLECVQDMDHENMFWYRQDPGLGLRLIYFSYDVKMKEKGDIPEGYSVSREKKERFSLILESASTNQTSMYLCASTGTEAFFGQGTRLTVV.

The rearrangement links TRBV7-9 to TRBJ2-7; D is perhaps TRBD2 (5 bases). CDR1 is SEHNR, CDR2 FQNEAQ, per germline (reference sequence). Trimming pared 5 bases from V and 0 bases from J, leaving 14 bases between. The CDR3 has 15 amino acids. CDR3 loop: CASSLGRRSSYEQYF. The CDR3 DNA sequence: TGTGCCAGCAGCCTCGGACGGAGGAGCTCCTACGAGCAGTACTTC.

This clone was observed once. CDR3 residues: CASSQTTGLNTEAFF. In DNA form, the CDR3 reads TGTGCCAGCAGCCAAACAACAGGACTGAACACTGAAGCTTTCTTT. The V gene is TRBV16, the J gene TRBJ1-1; D might be TRBD1 (5 bases). V lost 2 bases, J lost 0 bases, and 10 bases lay in between. Germline CDR1 and CDR2: KGHSY and FQNENV. CDR3 length: 15 residues.

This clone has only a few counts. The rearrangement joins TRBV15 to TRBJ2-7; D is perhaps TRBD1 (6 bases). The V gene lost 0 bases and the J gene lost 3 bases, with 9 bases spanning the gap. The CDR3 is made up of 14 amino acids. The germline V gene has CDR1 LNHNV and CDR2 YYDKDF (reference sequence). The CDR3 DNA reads TGTGCCACCAGCAGAGACCGGGACAACTACGAGCAGTACTTC. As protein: CATSRDRDNYEQYF. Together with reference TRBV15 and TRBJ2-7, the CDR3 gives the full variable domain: DAMVIQNPRYQVTQFGKPVTLSCSQTLNHNVMYWYQQKSSQAPKLLFHYYDKDFNNEADTPDNFQSRRPNTSFCFLDIRSPGLGDTAMYLCATSRDRDNYEQYFGPGTRLTVT.

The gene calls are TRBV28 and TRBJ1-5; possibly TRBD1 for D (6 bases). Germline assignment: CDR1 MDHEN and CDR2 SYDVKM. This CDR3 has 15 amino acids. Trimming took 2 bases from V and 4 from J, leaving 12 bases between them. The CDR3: CASSLAQGSNQPQHF. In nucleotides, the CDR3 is TGTGCCAGCAGTTTAGCGCAGGGGTCAAATCAGCCCCAGCATTTT.

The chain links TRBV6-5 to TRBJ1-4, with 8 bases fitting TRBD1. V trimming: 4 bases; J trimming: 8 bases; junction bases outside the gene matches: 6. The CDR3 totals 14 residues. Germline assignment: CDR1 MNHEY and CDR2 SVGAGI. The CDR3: CASSSDRGREKLFF. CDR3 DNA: TGTGCCAGCAGTTCCGACAGGGGTAGGGAAAAACTGTTTTTT.

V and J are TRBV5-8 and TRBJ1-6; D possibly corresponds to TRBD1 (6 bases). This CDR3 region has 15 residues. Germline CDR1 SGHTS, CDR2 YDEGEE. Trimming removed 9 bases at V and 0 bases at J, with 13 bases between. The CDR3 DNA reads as TGTGCCATAGAGACAGGTAGCTCCTATAATTCACCCCTCCACTTT. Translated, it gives CAIETGSSYNSPLHF. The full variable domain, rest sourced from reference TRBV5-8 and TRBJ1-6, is EAGVTQSPTHLIKTRGQQATLRCSPISGHTSVYWYQQALGLGLQFLLWYDEGEERNRGNFPPRFSGRQFPNYSSELNVNALELEDSALYLCAIETGSSYNSPLHFGNGTRLTVT.

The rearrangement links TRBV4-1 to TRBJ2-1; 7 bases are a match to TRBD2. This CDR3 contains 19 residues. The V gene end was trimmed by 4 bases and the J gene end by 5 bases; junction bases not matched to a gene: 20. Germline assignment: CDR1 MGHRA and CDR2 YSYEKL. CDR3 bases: TGCGCCAGCAGCCGGGGGAATCGCGGCGGGAGAAGATTGAACAATGAGCAGTTCTTC. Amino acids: CASSRGNRGGRRLNNEQFF.

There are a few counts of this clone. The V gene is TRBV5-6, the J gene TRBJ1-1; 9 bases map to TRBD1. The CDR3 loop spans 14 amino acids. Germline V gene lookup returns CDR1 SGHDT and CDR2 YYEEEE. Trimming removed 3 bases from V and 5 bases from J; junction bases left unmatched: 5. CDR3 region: CASSSTGGRTEAFF. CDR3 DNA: TGTGCCAGCAGCTCGACAGGGGGTAGGACTGAAGCTTTCTTT.

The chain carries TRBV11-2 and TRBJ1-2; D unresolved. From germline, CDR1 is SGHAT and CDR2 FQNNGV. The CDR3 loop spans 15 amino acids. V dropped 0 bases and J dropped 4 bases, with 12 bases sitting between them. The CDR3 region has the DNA TGTGCCAGCAGCTTAGAAGAGGTGCGCTTCTATGGCTACACCTTC. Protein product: CASSLEEVRFYGYTF.

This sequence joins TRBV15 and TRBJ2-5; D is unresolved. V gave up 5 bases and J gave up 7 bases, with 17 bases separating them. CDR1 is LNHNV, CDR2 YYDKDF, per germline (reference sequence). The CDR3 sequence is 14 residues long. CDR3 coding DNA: TGTGCCACCAGCTCTCAGACTCCCTCGCGGACCCAGTACTTC. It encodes CATSSQTPSRTQYF.

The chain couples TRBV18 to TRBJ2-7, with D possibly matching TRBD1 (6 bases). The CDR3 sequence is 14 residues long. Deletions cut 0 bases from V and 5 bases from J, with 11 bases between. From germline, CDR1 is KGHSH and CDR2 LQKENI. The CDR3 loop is CASSPPVGTHEQYF. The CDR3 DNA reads TGTGCCAGCTCACCACCGGTTGGGACACACGAGCAGTACTTC.

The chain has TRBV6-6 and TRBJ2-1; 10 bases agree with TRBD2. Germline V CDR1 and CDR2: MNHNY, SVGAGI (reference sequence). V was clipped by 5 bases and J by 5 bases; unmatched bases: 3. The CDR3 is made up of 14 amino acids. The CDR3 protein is CASSGTSVNNEQFF. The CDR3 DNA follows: TGTGCCAGCAGTGGGACTAGCGTAAACAATGAGCAGTTCTTC.